One and the same sample provided the 30 T cell receptor beta chains below, sequenced in a study of blood T cells in healthy people across ages. Next came a second PCR, run for about 6 to 12 cycles, which used a sample-barcoded 5' primer along with a J-beta primer mix. TCRdb redid the calling of the 5' RACE reads with MiXCR, one entry per CDR3 protein. The repertoire includes about 930,000 distinct CDR3 sequences, 25% to 35% of them detected once, and around 9.6% sits in the top ten. These data were also reused for a study on T cells of mothers and their children.

Sequences were obtained from blood. These receptors all stem from a middle-aged woman in good health.

Turning to this clonotype: One end of the junction fails to match germline, which may point to a read error. The chain employs TRBV20-1 and TRBJ1-1, with D possibly being TRBD1 (5 bases). The germline V gene has CDR1 DFQATT and CDR2 SNEGSKA (reference sequence). CDR3 size: 14 residues. The DNA for the CDR3 is TGCAGTGCTAGACGGAGGGGCATTGGCACTAAAGCTTTCTTT. It translates to CSARRRGIGTKAFF.

CDR3 nucleotides: TGTGCCAGCAGCAAAGCAGGATCCGGGGAGCTGTTTTTT. Encoded protein: CASSKAGSGELFF. The chain links TRBV2 to TRBJ2-2; D is undetermined. The length of the CDR3 is 13 residues. V was trimmed by 6 bases and J by 6 bases, leaving 11 bases between them. Germline values: CDR1 SNHLY, CDR2 FYNNEI.

This clonotype occurred a few times. This chain uses TRBV11-2 with TRBJ2-1, with TRBD2 identical over 9 bases. The J segment lost 5 bases and the V segment lost 4 bases, leaving 6 bases of the junction unmatched. This CDR3 spans 15 amino acids. Germline CDR1 and CDR2: SGHAT and FQNNGV. The CDR3 nucleotides are TGTGCCAGCAGCTATAGCGGGGGTACCAACAATGAGCAGTTCTTC. It specifies CASSYSGGTNNEQFF. Filled out from reference TRBV11-2 and TRBJ2-1, the complete variable domain reads EAGVAQSPRYKIIEKRQSVAFWCNPISGHATLYWYQQILGQGPKLLIQFQNNGVVDDSQLPKDRFSAERLKGVDSTLKIQPAKLEDSAVYLCASSYSGGTNNEQFFGPGTRLTVL.

This clonotype was counted a few times. The chain uses TRBV5-5 and TRBJ2-2, with D tentatively TRBD1 (5 bases). The V and J ends lost 0 bases and 4 bases respectively, with 7 bases between them. The CDR3 runs 14 residues. Germline CDR1 reads SGHKS; CDR2 reads YYEKEE (reference sequence). The CDR3 region is CASSLGQTTGELFF. The CDR3 DNA follows: TGTGCCAGCAGCTTGGGACAGACCACCGGGGAGCTGTTTTTT.

The sample holds many counts of this clonotype. Mismatch with germline at one junction end may stem from a read error. CDR3 sequence (DNA): TGTGCTAGCAGCTTAGCGGATTACAGCCACGAGCAGTACTTC. It is translated as CASSLADYSHEQYF. The genes are TRBV7-7 and TRBJ2-7, with D perhaps matching TRBD2 (6 bases). From germline, CDR1 is SSHAT and CDR2 FNYEAQ (reference sequence). The CDR3 runs 14 residues.

The chain uses TRBV27 and TRBJ2-5; D not resolved. The V gene lost 3 bases and the J gene lost 6 bases, with 11 bases spanning the gap. There are 13 residues in the CDR3. Germline assignment: CDR1 MNHEY and CDR2 SMNVEV (reference sequence). The CDR3 protein is CASSFNLGKTQYF. As DNA, the CDR3 is TGTGCCAGCAGTTTTAATTTGGGCAAGACCCAGTACTTC.

This clonotype was counted a few times. The V gene is TRBV27, the J gene TRBJ2-3; tentatively, D is TRBD2 (5 bases). The V end lost 10 bases, the J end lost 5 bases, and 19 bases lay between the germline ends. CDR3 length equals 14 residues. From germline, CDR1 is MNHEY and CDR2 SMNVEV (reference sequence). DNA of the CDR3: TGTGCCACCGGGATGGCCCCGGGCGGAGATACGCAGTATTTT. Translating it yields CATGMAPGGDTQYF.

There are a few counts of this clonotype. The chain recombines TRBV6-5 with TRBJ1-6, with 8 bases aligning to TRBD1. V lost 4 bases and J lost 2; bases outside the gene matches: 1. CDR3 length: 15 residues. The germline CDR1 and CDR2 sequences are MNHEY and SVGAGI. CDR3 amino acids: CASSLQGAYNSPLHF. CDR3 bases: TGTGCCAGCAGTTTACAGGGGGCCTATAATTCACCCCTCCACTTT.

V is TRBV14 and J is TRBJ2-1, with D hard to call. The V gene's germline CDR1 is SGHDN and CDR2 FVKESK. Trimming pared 1 base from V and 13 bases from J, leaving 11 bases between. The CDR3 sequence is 12 residues long. For the CDR3, the DNA is TGTGCCAGCAGCCAAGTCGGAGAGACCCAGTTCTTC. Its protein product is CASSQVGETQFF. Together with reference TRBV14 and TRBJ2-1, the CDR3 gives the full variable domain: EAGVTQFPSHSVIEKGQTVTLRCDPISGHDNLYWYRRVMGKEIKFLLHFVKESKQDESGMPNNRFLAERTGGTYSTLKVQPAELEDSGVYFCASSQVGETQFFGPGTRLTVL.

This clonotype was observed a few times. This chain joins TRBV7-9 and TRBJ2-3, with D tentatively TRBD1 or TRBD2 (5 bases each). Trimming took off 5 bases at V and 3 bases at J, with 15 bases between the two ends. The CDR3 spans 15 residues. Per germline, CDR1 SEHNR and CDR2 FQNEAQ (reference sequence). This CDR3 is CASSQLGEGTDTQYF. Written as DNA, the CDR3 is TGTGCCAGCAGCCAGCTGGGGGAAGGAACAGATACGCAGTATTTT.

As regards this clonotype: A much larger clone lies a single base off, so this may be a read error. The V and J genes are TRBV12-3 or TRBV12-4 and TRBJ1-2; D uncertain. Trimming took 5 bases from V and 2 from J, leaving 12 bases between them. The CDR3 runs to 14 residues. CDR3 in DNA: TGTGCCAGCAGTCCGATAGGGAACAACTATGGCTACACCTTC. This sequence encodes CASSPIGNNYGYTF.

This chain links TRBV7-2 with TRBJ1-2, with a weak D call TRBD1 (5 bases). This CDR3 is 14 amino acids long. Germline V lookup: CDR1 SGHTA, CDR2 FQGNSA. Trimming stripped 1 base from V and 1 base from J, with 7 bases between. CDR3 nucleotide sequence: TGTGCCAGCAGCTTAGAGGGGATTAACTATGGCTACACCTTC. It codes for CASSLEGINYGYTF.

The rearrangement links TRBV3-1 to TRBJ2-1; 8 bases agree with TRBD2. Germline CDR1 and CDR2: LGHDT and YNNKEL (reference sequence). The CDR3 runs 14 residues. The junction had 7 bases not matched to a gene; V was cut back by 5 bases and J by 7 bases. The CDR3 DNA reads TGTGCCAGCAGCACCCGACGGGGGGGGAATGAGCAGTTCTTC. Its translation is CASSTRRGGNEQFF.

The rearrangement uses TRBV20-1 and TRBJ2-5; D might be TRBD1 (7 bases). Judging by the DNA end, TRBJ2-7 fits better; the J call may be wrong. This CDR3 is built from 13 residues. Germline CDR1 is DFQATT and CDR2 is SNEGSKA (reference sequence). The DNA for the CDR3 is TGCAGTGCTAGCCCCAGGGGGAGGTACGAGCAGTACTTC. Protein: CSASPRGRYEQYF.

On this clonotype: The germline gene is not matched at one end of the junction; a read error may be the cause. V usage is TRBV19 and J usage is TRBJ2-7, with 9 positions matching TRBD1. CDR1 and CDR2 (germline): LNHDA, SQIVND (reference sequence). This CDR3 spans 15 amino acids. The CDR3 DNA follows: TGTACCAGTAGTAGGGGACAGGGCCCTCGCTACGAGCAGTACTTC. Translation gives CTSSRGQGPRYEQYF.

A few counts support this clonotype. At one end the junction does not follow the germline gene, possibly because of a read error. The rearrangement uses TRBV15 and TRBJ2-1, with TRBD2 identical over 8 bases. In germline, CDR1 is LNHNV, CDR2 YYDKDF (reference sequence). The CDR3 length is 16 residues. The CDR3 DNA reads TGTGCCGCCAGGAGTAGCGGGGCGATCTCCTACAATGAGCAGTTCTTC. Encoded protein: CAARSSGAISYNEQFF.

This clonotype was recorded many times. The chain couples TRBV7-6 to TRBJ2-5, with D perhaps TRBD1 or TRBD2 (5 bases each). Trimming stripped 5 bases from V and 2 bases from J, with 15 bases between. The V gene's germline CDR1 is SGHVS and CDR2 FNYEAQ. This CDR3 has 15 residues. The CDR3: CASSRAEGPQETQYF. The CDR3 DNA is TGTGCCAGCAGCCGGGCAGAGGGGCCACAAGAGACCCAGTACTTC.

This clonotype was counted at least ten times. The chain recombines TRBV4-3 with TRBJ1-1, with D uncertain. Germline values: CDR1 LGHNA, CDR2 YSLEER. V lost 1 base and J lost 7, with 16 bases in between. This CDR3 spans 15 amino acids. The CDR3 nucleotides are TGCGCCAGCAGCCAAGCTCCCAGCGCCCCCCGTGAAGCTTTCTTT. Protein: CASSQAPSAPREAFF.

A word on this clonotype: A much larger clone is a single base away; this may be a read error. V is TRBV20-1 and J is TRBJ2-7; TRBD2 matches 8 bases. In germline, CDR1 is DFQATT, CDR2 SNEGSKA (reference sequence). The CDR3 loop spans 13 amino acids. The CDR3 nucleotides read TGCAGTGGTGGCGGGGGGCCGACCTACGAGCGGTACTTC. Protein product: CSGGGGPTYERYF.

The genes are TRBV5-1 and TRBJ1-4; 9 nucleotides match TRBD1. Trimming removed 3 bases from V and 5 bases from J; junction bases left unmatched: 5. Germline V gene sequence: CDR1 SGHRS, CDR2 YFSETQ. CDR3 length: 15 residues. The CDR3 here is CASSSDGTGNEKLFF. In DNA, the CDR3 is TGCGCCAGCAGCTCAGACGGGACAGGGAATGAAAAACTGTTTTTT. The full variable domain, rest sourced from reference TRBV5-1 and TRBJ1-4, is KAGVTQTPRYLIKTRGQQVTLSCSPISGHRSVSWYQQTPGQGLQFLFEYFSETQRNKGNFPGRFSGRQFSNSRSEMNVSTLELGDSALYLCASSSDGTGNEKLFFGSGTQLSVL.

This clonotype was seen at least ten times. The rearrangement links TRBV20-1 to TRBJ1-6; no definite D call. Germline V gives CDR1 DFQATT, CDR2 SNEGSKA (reference sequence). CDR3 size: 10 residues. CDR3 sequence: CSVSDSPLHF. The CDR3 DNA is TGCAGCGTTAGCGATTCACCCCTCCACTTT.

This clonotype has more than one count but fewer than ten. The CDR3 DNA follows: TGTGCCAGCAGCTTAGCGACGGCGGGCTACACCTTC. Its translation: CASSLATAGYTF. This chain connects TRBV7-2 to TRBJ1-2; D remains unclear. The ends were cut back, 0 bases at V and 8 bases at J, with 7 bases in the middle. The CDR3 covers 12 residues. Germline-derived CDR1 and CDR2 are SGHTA and FQGNSA. Together with reference TRBV7-2 and TRBJ1-2, the CDR3 gives the full variable domain: GAGVSQSPSNKVTEKGKDVELRCDPISGHTALYWYRQSLGQGLEFLIYFQGNSAPDKSGLPSDRFSAERTGGSVSTLTIQRTQQEDSAVYLCASSLATAGYTFGSGTRLTVV.

This clonotype was counted a few times. The rearrangement links TRBV20-1 to TRBJ1-1, with D possibly TRBD1 on 6 matching bases. CDR1 is DFQATT, CDR2 SNEGSKA, per germline (reference sequence). Trimming took off 0 bases at V and 5 bases at J, with 16 bases between the two ends. The CDR3 has 15 amino acids. CDR3 coding DNA: TGCAGTGCTAGAGAACAGGGCGGTTTCTTGACTGAAGCTTTCTTT. Its translation: CSAREQGGFLTEAFF.

The rearrangement links TRBV7-2 to TRBJ2-2; D call uncertain. Germline CDR1 reads SGHTA; CDR2 reads FQGNSA. This CDR3 spans 14 amino acids. V dropped 4 bases and J dropped 7 bases, with 13 bases sitting between them. The chain's CDR3 is CASSYLPMGGELFF. CDR3 sequence (DNA): TGTGCCAGCAGCTATCTCCCTATGGGCGGGGAGCTGTTTTTT. Supplemented by reference TRBV7-2 and TRBJ2-2, the full variable domain reads GAGVSQSPSNKVTEKGKDVELRCDPISGHTALYWYRQSLGQGLEFLIYFQGNSAPDKSGLPSDRFSAERTGGSVSTLTIQRTQQEDSAVYLCASSYLPMGGELFFGEGSRLTVL.

This rearrangement joins TRBV10-3 to TRBJ2-3; D possibly uses TRBD1 or TRBD2 (6 bases each). Trimming removed 7 bases at V and 0 bases at J, with 8 bases between. CDR1 and CDR2 (germline): ENHRY, SYGVKD. The CDR3 runs 13 residues. CDR3 residues: CAIKGGSTDTQYF. In DNA, the CDR3 is TGTGCCATCAAGGGGGGAAGCACAGATACGCAGTATTTT.

The sample holds many counts of this clonotype. The chain carries TRBV27 and TRBJ2-5; 8 bases are a match to TRBD2. The V gene end was trimmed by 4 bases and the J gene end by 5 bases; junction bases not matched to a gene: 6. The CDR3 runs 14 residues. Germline V gene sequence: CDR1 MNHEY, CDR2 SMNVEV (reference sequence). CDR3 amino acids: CASSSGLVFETQYF. CDR3 DNA: TGTGCCAGCAGTTCGGGACTAGTATTCGAGACCCAGTACTTC.

About this clonotype: Since a much larger clone is just one base distant, this may be a read error. The chain employs TRBV11-2 and TRBJ2-5; maybe TRBD2 (5 bases). This CDR3 is 17 amino acids long. Per the germline V gene, CDR1 is SGHAT and CDR2 is FQNNGV. The V and J ends lost 1 base and 11 bases respectively, with 26 bases between them. Written as DNA, the CDR3 is TGTGCCAGCAGCTTAGTCGGGAAAGTAGCGACCTACAATGAGCAGTACTTC. Translation gives CASSLVGKVATYNEQYF.

The chain links TRBV20-1 to TRBJ2-3; the D is unclear. Germline V CDR1 and CDR2: DFQATT, SNEGSKA (reference sequence). The germline V and J ends were trimmed by 8 bases and 0 bases, with 9 bases remaining between them. The CDR3 consists of 12 residues. In DNA, the CDR3 is TGCAGTAGTCAGGCGAGCACAGATACGCAGTATTTT. The encoded protein is CSSQASTDTQYF.

The sample holds one count of this clonotype. The chain recombines TRBV12-3 or TRBV12-4 with TRBJ2-6, with D unresolved. Trimming pared 1 base from V and 5 bases from J, leaving 15 bases between. The CDR3 contains 17 residues. The CDR3 region is CASSLGGSSLRANVLTF. As DNA, the CDR3 is TGTGCCAGCAGTTTAGGCGGCTCGTCGCTGCGGGCCAACGTCCTGACTTTC.

This clonotype was observed a handful of times. The chain is built from TRBV5-1 and TRBJ2-3, with D possibly TRBD2 on 6 matching bases. This CDR3 comprises 15 residues. Germline values: CDR1 SGHRS, CDR2 YFSETQ. V was pared by 4 bases and J by 2 bases, with 14 bases between. The CDR3 coding sequence is TGCGCCAGCAGCCCCGGGGACTTCGACACAGATACGCAGTATTTT. It codes for CASSPGDFDTDTQYF.